This T cell receptor beta chain was sequenced during a study of shared clonotypes between healthy human individuals. Study-level information: Two female and a few male donors aged 18 to 49 were enrolled. CD4 naive and CD4 memory each took three plates per donor, while CD8 naive took two and CD8 memory one.

The assay ran at deep level. Profiled with immunoSEQ multiplex PCR; TCRdb holds only in-frame clones, not every one. Of some 2,100,000 clones detected, nearly 97% appear once; the ten largest clones hold approximately 0.13%. The junction had 3 bases not matched to a gene; V was cut back by 3 bases and J by 4 bases. Germline V CDR1 and CDR2: MNHNY, SVGAGI (reference sequence). The CDR3 covers 14 residues. The sample was naive CD4+ T cells sorted from blood. Sample subset: CD45RA+ positively selected. This clonotype was obtained from a young man in good health. The chain combines TRBV6-6 with TRBJ1-5; 7 nucleotides agree with TRBD1. The chain's CDR3 is CASSYRDRNQPQHF. The CDR3 nucleotides are TGTGCCAGCAGTTATCGGGACAGAAATCAGCCCCAGCATTTT.